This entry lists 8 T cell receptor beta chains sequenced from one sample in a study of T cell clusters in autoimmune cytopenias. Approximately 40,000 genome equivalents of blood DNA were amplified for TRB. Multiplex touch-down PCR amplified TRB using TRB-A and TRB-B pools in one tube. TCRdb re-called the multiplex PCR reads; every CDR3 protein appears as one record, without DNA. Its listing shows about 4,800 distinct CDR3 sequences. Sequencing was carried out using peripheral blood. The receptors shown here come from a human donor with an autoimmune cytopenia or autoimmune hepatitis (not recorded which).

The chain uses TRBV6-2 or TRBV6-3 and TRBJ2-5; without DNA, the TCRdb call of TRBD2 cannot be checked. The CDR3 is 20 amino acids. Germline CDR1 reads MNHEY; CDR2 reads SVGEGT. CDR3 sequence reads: CASSYPSTGRVLVEQETQYF.

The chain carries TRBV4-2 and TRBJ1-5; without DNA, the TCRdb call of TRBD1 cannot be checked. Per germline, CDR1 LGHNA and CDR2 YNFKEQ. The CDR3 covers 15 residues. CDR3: CASSQDLGGGQPQHF.

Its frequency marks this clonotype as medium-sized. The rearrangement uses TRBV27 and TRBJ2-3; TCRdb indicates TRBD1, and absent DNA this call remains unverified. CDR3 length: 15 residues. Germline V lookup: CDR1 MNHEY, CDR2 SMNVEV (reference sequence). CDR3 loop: CASTPDREVADTQYF.

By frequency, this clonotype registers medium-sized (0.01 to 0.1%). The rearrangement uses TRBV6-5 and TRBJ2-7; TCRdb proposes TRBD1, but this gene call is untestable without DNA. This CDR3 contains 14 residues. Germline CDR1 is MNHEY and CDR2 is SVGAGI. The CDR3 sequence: CASSPQGGPYEQYF.

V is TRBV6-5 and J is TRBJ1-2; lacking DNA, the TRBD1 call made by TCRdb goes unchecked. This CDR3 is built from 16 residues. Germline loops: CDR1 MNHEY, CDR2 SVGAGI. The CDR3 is CASSYSGAGDYYGYTF.

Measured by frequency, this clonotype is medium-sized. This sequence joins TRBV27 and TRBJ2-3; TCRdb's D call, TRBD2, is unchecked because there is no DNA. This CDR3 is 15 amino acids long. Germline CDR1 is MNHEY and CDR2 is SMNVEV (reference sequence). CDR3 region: CASSGGTSGRDTQYF.

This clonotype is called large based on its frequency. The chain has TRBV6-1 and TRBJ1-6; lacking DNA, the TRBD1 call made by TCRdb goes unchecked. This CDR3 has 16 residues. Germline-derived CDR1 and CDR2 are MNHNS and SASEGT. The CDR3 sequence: CASSEGQGFYNSPLHF.

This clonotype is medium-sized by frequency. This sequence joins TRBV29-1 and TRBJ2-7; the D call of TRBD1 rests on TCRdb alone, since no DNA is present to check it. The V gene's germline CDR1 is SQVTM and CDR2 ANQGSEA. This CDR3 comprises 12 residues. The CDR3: CSVAQGFDEQYF.